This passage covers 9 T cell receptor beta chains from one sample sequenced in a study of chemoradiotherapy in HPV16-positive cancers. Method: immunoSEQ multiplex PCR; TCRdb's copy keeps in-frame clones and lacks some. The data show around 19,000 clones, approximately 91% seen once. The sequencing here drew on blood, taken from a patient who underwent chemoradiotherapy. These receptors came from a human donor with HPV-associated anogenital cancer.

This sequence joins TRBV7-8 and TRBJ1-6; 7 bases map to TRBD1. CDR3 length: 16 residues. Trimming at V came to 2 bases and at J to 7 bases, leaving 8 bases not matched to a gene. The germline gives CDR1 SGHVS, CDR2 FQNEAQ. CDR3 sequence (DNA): TGTGCCAGCAGCTTAAGGGGGCAGGTCATAAATTCACCCCTCCACTTT. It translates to CASSLRGQVINSPLHF.

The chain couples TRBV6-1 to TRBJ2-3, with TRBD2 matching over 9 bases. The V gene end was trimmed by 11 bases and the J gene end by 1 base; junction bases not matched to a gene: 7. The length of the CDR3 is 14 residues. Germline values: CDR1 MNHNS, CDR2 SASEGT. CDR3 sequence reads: CAGGGVIRTDTQYF. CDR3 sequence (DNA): TGTGCCGGCGGGGGGGTCATCCGCACAGATACGCAGTATTTT.

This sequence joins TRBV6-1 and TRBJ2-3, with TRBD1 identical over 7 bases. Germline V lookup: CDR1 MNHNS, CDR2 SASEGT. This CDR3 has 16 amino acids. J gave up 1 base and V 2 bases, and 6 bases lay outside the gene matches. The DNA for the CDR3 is TGTGCCAGCAGTGAACCTCTAGGACAGGGCACAGATACGCAGTATTTT. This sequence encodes CASSEPLGQGTDTQYF.

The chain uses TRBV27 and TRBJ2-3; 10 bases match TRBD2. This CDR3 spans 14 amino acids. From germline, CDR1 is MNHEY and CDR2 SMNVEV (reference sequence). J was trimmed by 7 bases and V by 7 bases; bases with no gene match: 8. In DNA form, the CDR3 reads TGTGCCAGCATGGGAGGACTAGCGGTACATACGCAGTATTTT. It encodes CASMGGLAVHTQYF.

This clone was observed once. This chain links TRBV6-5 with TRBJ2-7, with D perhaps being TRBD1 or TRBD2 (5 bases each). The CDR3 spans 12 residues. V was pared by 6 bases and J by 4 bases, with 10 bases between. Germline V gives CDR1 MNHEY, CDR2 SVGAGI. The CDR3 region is CASRGPAYEQYF. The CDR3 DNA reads TGTGCCAGCAGGGGACCGGCATACGAGCAGTACTTC.

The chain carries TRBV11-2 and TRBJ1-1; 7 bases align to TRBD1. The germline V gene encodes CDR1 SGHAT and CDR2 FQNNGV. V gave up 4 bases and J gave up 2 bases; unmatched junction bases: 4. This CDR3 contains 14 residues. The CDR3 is CASSSGQINTEAFF. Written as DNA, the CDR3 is TGTGCCAGCAGCTCGGGACAGATAAACACTGAAGCTTTCTTT. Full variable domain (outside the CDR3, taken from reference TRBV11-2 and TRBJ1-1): EAGVAQSPRYKIIEKRQSVAFWCNPISGHATLYWYQQILGQGPKLLIQFQNNGVVDDSQLPKDRFSAERLKGVDSTLKIQPAKLEDSAVYLCASSSGQINTEAFFGQGTRLTVV.

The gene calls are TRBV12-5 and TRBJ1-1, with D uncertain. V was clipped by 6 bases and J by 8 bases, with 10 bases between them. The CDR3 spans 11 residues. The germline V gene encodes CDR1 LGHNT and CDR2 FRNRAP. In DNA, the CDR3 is TGTGCTAGTGGCTCCAACAGAGAAGCTTTCTTT. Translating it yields CASGSNREAFF.

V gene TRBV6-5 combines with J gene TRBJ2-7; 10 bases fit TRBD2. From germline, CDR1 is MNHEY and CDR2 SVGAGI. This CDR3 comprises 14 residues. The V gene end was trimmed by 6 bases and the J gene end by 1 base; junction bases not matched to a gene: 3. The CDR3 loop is CASRSGGDSYEQYF. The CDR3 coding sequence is TGTGCCAGCAGAAGCGGGGGGGATTCCTACGAGCAGTACTTC.

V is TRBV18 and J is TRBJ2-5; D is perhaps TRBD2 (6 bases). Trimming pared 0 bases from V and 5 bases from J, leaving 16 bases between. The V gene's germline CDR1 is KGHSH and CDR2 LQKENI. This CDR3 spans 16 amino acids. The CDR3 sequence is CASSPPTGGFRETQYF. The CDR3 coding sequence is TGTGCCAGCTCACCACCGACCGGGGGTTTTCGGGAGACCCAGTACTTC.